These 7 T cell receptor beta chains share one sample of origin, sequenced in a study of shared T cell receptors in the human thymus. Assay: immunoSEQ multiplex PCR; the TCRdb copy retains only in-frame clones and omits some. The profile shows around 730,000 clones, 70% to 90% of them singletons. Another study also made use of these data, one on human thymus T cells.

Material: thymocytes. Receptor source: a girl less than two years old with a congenital heart defect.

The chain combines TRBV28 with TRBJ1-4; weak D call: TRBD1 (6 bases). V shed 6 bases and J shed 4 bases, with 15 bases lying between them. From germline, CDR1 is MDHEN and CDR2 SYDVKM. The CDR3 has 15 amino acids. The DNA of the CDR3 is TGTGCCAGCAGCCATACGACAGGATATAATGAAAAACTGTTTTTT. It translates to CASSHTTGYNEKLFF.

This chain links TRBV19 with TRBJ2-1, with D possibly being TRBD1 (6 bases). The V gene lost 5 bases and the J gene lost 7 bases, with 15 bases spanning the gap. This CDR3 comprises 14 residues. Germline V gives CDR1 LNHDA, CDR2 SQIVND (reference sequence). Here the CDR3 DNA reads TGTGCCAGTAGTGACCCTGACAGGTTGAATGAGCAGTTCTTC. It codes for CASSDPDRLNEQFF.

The V call is TRBV19, the J call TRBJ1-5; 7 bases align to TRBD1. The germline V gene has CDR1 LNHDA and CDR2 SQIVND (reference sequence). CDR3 size: 18 residues. The junction had 17 bases not matched to a gene; V was cut back by 7 bases and J by 2 bases. CDR3 nucleotide sequence: TGTGCCAGTAAAGATGAGGGGGCGGTAAGGTATGGCAATCAGCCCCAGCATTTT. This translates into CASKDEGAVRYGNQPQHF.

The rearrangement links TRBV7-2 to TRBJ2-2; D is perhaps TRBD1 (6 bases). V shed 0 bases and J shed 1 base, with 12 bases lying between them. From germline, CDR1 is SGHTA and CDR2 FQGNSA. The CDR3 is 17 residues long. CDR3 loop: CASSLALSQGNTGELFF. DNA of the CDR3: TGTGCCAGCAGCTTAGCCCTATCACAGGGGAACACCGGGGAGCTGTTTTTT.

The chain is built from TRBV10-3 and TRBJ1-2, with TRBD1 as a possible D gene (6 bases). Germline-derived CDR1 and CDR2 are ENHRY and SYGVKD. The V end lost 8 bases, the J end lost 7 bases, and 14 bases lay between the germline ends. The CDR3 contains 12 residues. In nucleotides, the CDR3 is TGTGCCATCGAGGGGGACACCTCTGGCTACACCTTC. Its translation: CAIEGDTSGYTF.

The rearrangement joins TRBV15 to TRBJ2-7; tentatively, D is TRBD1 (6 bases). V gave up 4 bases and J gave up 3 bases, with 13 bases separating them. CDR3 length: 14 residues. Germline CDR1 is LNHNV and CDR2 is YYDKDF (reference sequence). This chain's CDR3 is CATSKDRSSYEQYF. CDR3 DNA sequence: TGTGCCACCAGCAAGGACAGATCTAGCTACGAGCAGTACTTC.

The gene calls are TRBV5-4 and TRBJ1-3; 9 bases match TRBD1. CDR1 is SGHNT, CDR2 YYREEE, per germline (reference sequence). CDR3 size: 17 residues. Trimming removed 3 bases from V and 4 bases from J; junction bases left unmatched: 11. The CDR3 sequence: CASSSGTGKTPGNTIYF. The CDR3 DNA is TGTGCCAGCAGCTCCGGGACAGGGAAGACCCCCGGAAACACCATATATTTT. Filled out from reference TRBV5-4 and TRBJ1-3, the complete variable domain reads ETGVTQSPTHLIKTRGQQVTLRCSSQSGHNTVSWYQQALGQGPQFIFQYYREEENGRGNFPPRFSGLQFPNYSSELNVNALELDDSALYLCASSSGTGKTPGNTIYFGEGSWLTVV.